Described below is a single T cell receptor (beta chain) sequence and its context. The antigen remains undetermined. This sample is drawn from a study of blood T cells in healthy people across ages. Study outcomes and limitations: Strongly correlated with naive T cell percentage was TCR beta diversity. Diversity estimated from one million T cells was considered an underestimate.

The authors drew approximately 9 milliliters of peripheral blood from each donor. The second PCR ran roughly 6 to 11 cycles with a sample-barcoded 5' primer and J-beta primers. TCRdb re-analysed the 5' RACE reads in MiXCR, keeping a single row per CDR3 protein. The sample holds roughly 500,000 distinct CDR3 sequences, less than 25% seen once. The same sample was also used in a study of T cells of mothers and their children.

Sequencing was performed on blood. This sequence originates from a boy between 10 and 17 years old in good health.

This chain's CDR3 is CASSREGNTEAFF. The CDR3, as DNA: TGCGCCAGCAGCCGGGAGGGGAACACTGAAGCTTTCTTT. J is TRBJ1-1 and V is TRBV5-1; D is uncertain. The CDR3 extends over 13 amino acids. The V end was cut by 4 bases, the J end by 1 base, with 8 bases between. Germline CDR1 is SGHRS and CDR2 is YFSETQ.